This T cell receptor beta chain was retrieved from a study of OX40 agonist ivuxolimab in advanced cancers. Points from the study as a whole: Fewer expanded clones were found on average in CD4+ than in CD8+ T cells. Both CD4+ and CD8+ T cell populations in blood had undergone clonal expansion by week 6 at 0.1 to 3.0 mg/kg.

This clone was seen a single time. Antigen: not known. Germline V CDR1 and CDR2: MNHNS, SASEGT. The V end lost 2 bases, the J end lost 7 bases, and 18 bases lay between the germline ends. The CDR3 consists of 16 residues. Produced via immunoSEQ multiplex PCR; TCRdb's table is partial and in-frame only. The repertoire includes approximately 65,000 clones, more than 70% of them detected once, and roughly 1% sits in the top ten. The clonotype comes from an adult with an advanced solid tumor such as melanoma, head and neck, liver or kidney cancer. V gene TRBV6-1 combines with J gene TRBJ1-5, with D perhaps matching TRBD1 (6 bases). The sequencing here drew on CD4+ or CD8+ T cells sorted from blood, taken in a trial of the OX40 agonist ivuxolimab. CDR3 residues: CASSEITQGLGQPQHF. The DNA of the CDR3 is TGTGCCAGCAGTGAAATCACCCAGGGGCTAGGACAGCCCCAGCATTTT.